Listed below are T cell receptor beta chains from one sample, sequenced in a study of blood T cell repertoires in COVID-19. Clones were read by immunoSEQ multiplex PCR, and TCRdb kept only the in-frame ones, dropping some. Counted here are about 70,000 clones, roughly 86% occurring once; the ten biggest clones make up approximately 15%. Sequences were obtained from peripheral blood. These receptors all come from a man aged 35 to 55 with COVID-19, enrolled during active disease. CDR3s include the opening cysteine and the closing phenylalanine or tryptophan. The D gene is left open where the match is weak. Where a row states a size, it is once, few, many or the class of an expanded clone; other rows omit it.

clone_size j_call v_call d_call cdr3_length cdr3_aa cdr3_nt
NA TRBJ2-7 TRBV3-1/TRBV3-2 NA 16 CASSQMLARAADEQYF TGTGCCAGCAGCCAAATGCTAGCGCGGGCTGCGGACGAGCAGTACTTC
NA TRBJ2-1 TRBV6-5 NA 13 CASSGTRGNEQFF TGTGCCAGCAGCGGGACTCGAGGCAATGAGCAGTTCTTC
NA TRBJ2-3 TRBV6-4 TRBD1 14 CASSAFQGADTQYF TGTGCCAGCAGTGCCTTCCAGGGGGCAGATACGCAGTATTTT
NA TRBJ1-2 TRBV18 NA 15 CASSPEQTANYGYTF TGTGCCAGCTCACCAGAACAGACCGCTAACTATGGCTACACCTTC
NA TRBJ1-1 TRBV7-9 NA 13 CASSLRGSTEAFF TGTGCCAGCAGCTTACGGGGTTCCACTGAAGCTTTCTTT
NA TRBJ1-2 TRBV28 NA 15 CASIQPGGLSDGYTF TGTGCCAGCATCCAGCCGGGGGGGCTAAGTGATGGCTACACCTTC
NA TRBJ1-3 TRBV15 NA 17 CATSRDLTPSSGNTIYF TGTGCCACCAGCAGAGATTTGACTCCCAGCTCTGGAAACACCATATATTTT
once TRBJ1-1 TRBV19 NA 14 CASKSQDPNTEAFF TGTGCCAGTAAGTCACAAGATCCTAACACTGAAGCTTTCTTT
NA TRBJ2-3 TRBV2 TRBD2 15 CASSGLAGGEDTQYF TGTGCCAGCAGCGGGCTAGCGGGGGGGGAAGATACGCAGTATTTT
NA TRBJ2-4 TRBV28 NA 14 CASSSAGGQNIQYF TGTGCCAGCAGTTCGGCCGGCGGCCAAAACATTCAGTACTTC
NA TRBJ2-5 TRBV7-9 TRBD2 11 CASSSPSGAYF TGTGCCAGCAGCTCGCCTAGCGGGGCCTACTTC